This T cell receptor beta chain came from a study of Graves' ophthalmopathy and Graves' hyperthyroidism. Whole-study context: Researchers obtained peripheral blood at initial diagnosis, before any treatment had begun.

The study excluded patients with other autoimmune diseases, uncontrolled infections, pregnancy or lactation. Isolation of PBMCs was performed using around 9.1 ml of fresh peripheral blood. CDR3 regions of TCR beta were amplified from RNA transcripts. The authors performed first-round RT-PCR with HTBI primers and then a second-round multiplex PCR. TCRdb redid the calling of the multiplex PCR reads with MiXCR, one entry per CDR3 protein. The repertoire consists of some 380,000 distinct CDR3 sequences, with 15% occurring once and the leading ten covering around 6.6%. The clonotype was recovered from a woman aged 18-29 years with stable Graves' hyperthyroidism. Source material: peripheral blood.

CDR3 protein: CASSNTGGGWATEAFF. CDR3 sequence (DNA): TGTGCCAGCTCAAATACAGGGGGCGGTTGGGCCACTGAAGCTTTCTTT. This chain connects TRBV18 to TRBJ1-1; 9 bases align to TRBD1. CDR1 and CDR2 from the germline V gene are KGHSH and LQKENI. This CDR3 region has 16 residues. V gave up 5 bases and J gave up 4 bases; unmatched junction bases: 11.